The clone carrying this T cell receptor (beta chain) has just one count. What it binds is not known. Time point described: week 5, during vaccination. Doses of 300 ug of mutant IDH1 20-mer peptide were given with topical imiquimod. These data originate in a study of a mutant IDH1 vaccine in newly diagnosed glioma. The data were produced by immunoSEQ multiplex PCR, yet TCRdb's version contains in-frame clones alone and is incomplete. The table records 50,000 to 65,000 clones, around 81% of them present only once. This clonotype was obtained from a man between 25 and 39 years old with glioma. The sample was PBMCs, taken from a glioma patient whose treatment included an IDH1 peptide vaccine.

DNA of the CDR3: TGTGCCAGCAGTTACTCGGGACCCTCGGGAATTTCACCCCTCCACTTT. As protein: CASSYSGPSGISPLHF. The rearrangement uses TRBV6-5 and TRBJ1-6; D is possibly TRBD1 (5 bases). CDR1 MNHEY and CDR2 SVGAGI come from the germline V gene. Trimming took 0 bases from V and 9 from J, leaving 15 bases between them. CDR3 size: 16 residues.